The T cell receptor beta chain described here comes from a study of cytomegalovirus exposure and HLA in healthy donors. Regarding the study as a whole: Because they were indistinguishable, some V segments, including TRBV6-2 and TRBV6-3, were excluded. Presence/absence analyses rested on an assumption that sequencing depth was roughly uniform across donors.

The PCR ran on 60 Vbeta and 13 Jbeta primers. Generated by immunoSEQ multiplex PCR, the TCRdb table keeps only in-frame clones and is missing some. This table holds hundreds of thousands of clones, approximately 84% found once. Turning to this clone: What it binds is not known.

Germline V gene data show CDR1 as SGDLS and CDR2 as YYNGEE. This CDR3 contains 18 residues. The V segment lost 0 bases and the J segment 5 bases; nucleotides outside the gene matches: 7. The sample taken for sequencing was PBMCs. The source is a woman in her thirties or forties in good health and CMV-seronegative. This sequence joins TRBV9 and TRBJ2-2; TRBD2 aligns across 13 bases. The CDR3 region has the DNA TGTGCCAGCAGCGTAGGAGTCGGGACTAGCGGGGTAACCGGGGAGCTGTTTTTT. Translated, it gives CASSVGVGTSGVTGELFF.